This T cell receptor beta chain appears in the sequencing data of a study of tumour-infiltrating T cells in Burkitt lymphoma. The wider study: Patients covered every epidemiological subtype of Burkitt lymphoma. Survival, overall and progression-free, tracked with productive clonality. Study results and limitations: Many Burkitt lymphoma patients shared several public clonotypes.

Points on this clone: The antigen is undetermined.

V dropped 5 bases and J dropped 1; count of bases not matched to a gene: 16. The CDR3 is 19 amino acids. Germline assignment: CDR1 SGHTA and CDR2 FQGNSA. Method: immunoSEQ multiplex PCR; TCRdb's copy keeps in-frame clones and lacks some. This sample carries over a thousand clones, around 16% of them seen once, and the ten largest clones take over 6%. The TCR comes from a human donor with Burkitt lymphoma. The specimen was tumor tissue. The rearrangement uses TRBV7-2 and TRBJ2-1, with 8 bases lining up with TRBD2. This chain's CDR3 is CASSGSGGPSLGSYNEQFF. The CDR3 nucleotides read TGTGCCAGCAGCGGGTCGGGGGGGCCAAGTTTGGGGTCCTACAATGAGCAGTTCTTC.